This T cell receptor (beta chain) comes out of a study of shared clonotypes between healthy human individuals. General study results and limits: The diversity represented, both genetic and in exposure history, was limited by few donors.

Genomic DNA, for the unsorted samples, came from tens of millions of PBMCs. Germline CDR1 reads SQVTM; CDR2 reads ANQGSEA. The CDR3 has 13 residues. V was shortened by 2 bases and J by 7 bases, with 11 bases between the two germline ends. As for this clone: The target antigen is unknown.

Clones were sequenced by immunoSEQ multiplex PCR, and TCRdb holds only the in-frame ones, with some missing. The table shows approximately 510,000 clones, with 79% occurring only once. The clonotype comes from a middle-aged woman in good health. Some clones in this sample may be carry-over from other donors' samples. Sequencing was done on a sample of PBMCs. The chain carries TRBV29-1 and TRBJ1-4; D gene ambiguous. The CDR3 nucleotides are TGCAGCGTTGAAACCGCGCTTGGTGAAAAACTGTTTTTT. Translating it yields CSVETALGEKLFF.